Listed here are 21 T cell receptor beta chains from one sample, sequenced in a study of T-cell reconstitution after alpha-beta-depleted transplantation in children. A library of TCRbeta sequences, prepared with unique molecular identifiers, was generated. TCRdb used MiXCR to reprocess the PCR reads, holding one entry per CDR3 protein. This sample yields some 840,000 distinct CDR3 sequences, of which about 16% are seen a single time; about 5% belongs to the top ten. The starting material was PBMCs, mostly from graft donor cells, obtained 360 days after TCRalphabeta/CD19-depleted stem cell transplant. These receptors were taken from a male patient between 5 and 17 years old who had a stem cell transplant for acute lymphoblastic leukemia, so the T cells may come from the graft donor.

To note about this clonotype: At one of its ends the junction is not consistent with the germline gene, which may arise from a read error. The rearrangement uses TRBV4-1 and TRBJ2-7; the D gene is possibly TRBD2 (6 bases). Germline V gene sequence: CDR1 MGHRA, CDR2 YSYEKL. This CDR3 comprises 15 residues. The CDR3 region is CASSQEGGFRSPRDF. CDR3 sequence (DNA): TGCGCCAGCAGCCAAGAGGGGGGTTTCCGGTCACCGAGGGACTTC.

This clonotype was observed a few times. This chain uses TRBV12-5 with TRBJ2-7; D is ambiguous. The CDR3 is made up of 14 amino acids. The germline V gene has CDR1 LGHNT and CDR2 FRNRAP. V gave up 5 bases and J gave up 0 bases, with 11 bases separating them. Here the CDR3 reads CASGNPGLSYEQYF. CDR3 in DNA: TGTGCTAGTGGTAACCCGGGCCTCTCCTACGAGCAGTACTTC.

The chain couples TRBV7-3 to TRBJ2-5; the D call may be TRBD1 or TRBD2 (6 bases each). Germline CDR1 and CDR2: SGHTA and FQGTGA. V lost 3 bases to trimming and J lost 4 bases, with 12 bases between them. The CDR3 has 14 amino acids. CDR3: CASSFGGRLETQYF. The CDR3 coding sequence is TGTGCCAGCAGCTTTGGGGGGCGACTAGAGACCCAGTACTTC.

The chain employs TRBV12-3 or TRBV12-4 and TRBJ1-1; TRBD1 matches at 8 bases. This CDR3 has 15 amino acids. The trim removed 1 base at V and 4 bases at J, leaving 5 bases unmatched. The CDR3 region has the DNA TGTGCCAGCAGTTTAGAGACAGGGGTCGGCACTGAAGCTTTCTTT. It codes for CASSLETGVGTEAFF.

This clonotype was seen only a few times. J is TRBJ1-6 and V is TRBV6-5; unclear D gene. From germline, CDR1 is MNHEY and CDR2 SVGAGI. V was pared by 2 bases and J by 0 bases, with 14 bases between. The CDR3 length is 18 residues. CDR3 nucleotide sequence: TGTGCCAGCAGTTACCGTGGCAGACCGAGCTCCTATAATTCACCCCTCCACTTT. Amino acid sequence: CASSYRGRPSSYNSPLHF.

J is TRBJ2-5 and V is TRBV24-1; the match to TRBD1 covers 8 bases. This CDR3 is built from 19 residues. Unmatched junction bases numbered 19, after V lost 3 bases and J lost 5 bases. Germline assignment: CDR1 KGHDR and CDR2 SFDVKD. The CDR3 sequence: CATSDITGGNTHLRETQYF. Written as DNA, the CDR3 is TGTGCCACCAGTGATATAACAGGGGGTAATACCCACCTTCGGGAGACCCAGTACTTC.

This clonotype was seen more than once but under ten times. The chain links TRBV20-1 to TRBJ2-3, with no clear D. Trimming took off 4 bases at V and 2 bases at J, with 16 bases between the two ends. The V gene's germline CDR1 is DFQATT and CDR2 SNEGSKA (reference sequence). This CDR3 has 15 amino acids. In DNA form, the CDR3 reads TGCAGTGCTAATCGCGGCCGCTACTCCACAGATACGCAGTATTTT. Amino acids: CSANRGRYSTDTQYF.

V and J are TRBV28 and TRBJ2-3; 10 nucleotides line up with TRBD2. The V gene end was trimmed by 7 bases and the J gene end by 2 bases; junction bases not matched to a gene: 6. This CDR3 comprises 15 residues. Germline CDR1 and CDR2: MDHEN and SYDVKM. CDR3 bases: TGTGCCAGCAACCTTAGCGGGAGGTACACAGATACGCAGTATTTT. Translated, it gives CASNLSGRYTDTQYF.

The rearrangement joins TRBV5-5 to TRBJ2-1; TRBD2 aligns across 10 bases. V was clipped by 3 bases and J by 1 base; unmatched bases: 7. CDR1 and CDR2 from the germline V gene are SGHKS and YYEKEE (reference sequence). This CDR3 comprises 17 residues. The CDR3 DNA follows: TGTGCCAGCAGCTCGAGCAGCGGGAGGGGGTCCTACAATGAGCAGTTCTTC. It translates to CASSSSSGRGSYNEQFF.

The V and J genes are TRBV5-1 and TRBJ1-3, with D unresolved. Germline V gene sequence: CDR1 SGHRS, CDR2 YFSETQ. V gave up 0 bases and J gave up 2 bases, with 9 bases separating them. The CDR3 sequence is 15 residues long. This chain's CDR3 is CASSLDGLTGNTIYF. CDR3 DNA sequence: TGCGCCAGCAGCTTGGACGGGCTTACTGGAAACACCATATATTTT.

In this sample, this clonotype turned up a few times. The chain carries TRBV29-1 and TRBJ2-7; the match to TRBD2 covers 12 bases. Germline V gives CDR1 SQVTM, CDR2 ANQGSEA. The CDR3 contains 13 residues. With 7 bases clipped from V and 4 bases from J, the junction kept 5 bases outside the gene matches. The CDR3 protein is CSAQTSGRYEQYF. The CDR3 DNA reads TGCAGCGCTCAGACTAGCGGGAGATACGAGCAGTACTTC.

This chain links TRBV24-1 with TRBJ2-1; 9 bases map to TRBD1. Germline V gene data show CDR1 as KGHDR and CDR2 as SFDVKD. V was clipped by 7 bases and J by 1 base; unmatched bases: 4. The CDR3 is made up of 15 amino acids. CDR3 sequence (DNA): TGTGCCACCAGAATAGACAGGGGGTCCTACAATGAGCAGTTCTTC. It is translated as CATRIDRGSYNEQFF.

The CDR3 DNA is TGTGCCAGCAGCTCTGTAGCGGGAGTGGTCGAGCAGTACTTC. It specifies CASSSVAGVVEQYF. This rearrangement joins TRBV3-1 to TRBJ2-7; 9 bases align to TRBD2. Losses at the gene ends were 5 bases for V and 6 bases for J; bases not matched to a gene: 8. Germline V gene data show CDR1 as LGHDT and CDR2 as YNNKEL (reference sequence). The CDR3 is made up of 14 amino acids.

This clonotype was counted many times. CDR3 nucleotide sequence: TGTGCCGGCCAAACCCTAACCTCCTACAATGAGCAGTTCTTC. This sequence encodes CAGQTLTSYNEQFF. The V call is TRBV7-8, the J call TRBJ2-1; D gene unclear. Trimming took 11 bases from V and 0 from J, leaving 14 bases between them. This CDR3 comprises 14 residues. Germline assignment: CDR1 SGHVS and CDR2 FQNEAQ.

This clonotype was seen only a few times. The V gene is TRBV5-1, the J gene TRBJ2-3; D is unresolved. There are 16 residues in the CDR3. Germline V gene data show CDR1 as SGHRS and CDR2 as YFSETQ. V lost 0 bases to trimming and J lost 6 bases, with 17 bases between them. The DNA of the CDR3 is TGCGCCAGCAGCTTGGGGGTCAGAGCCCTAGGGGATACGCAGTATTTT. Translated: CASSLGVRALGDTQYF.

The table lists this clonotype with a few counts. The chain carries TRBV5-6 and TRBJ2-1; the match to TRBD2 covers 9 bases. The ends lost 1 base at V and 8 bases at J; junction bases unmatched: 7. The CDR3 covers 15 residues. Germline CDR1 reads SGHDT; CDR2 reads YYEEEE. The CDR3 DNA follows: TGTGCCAGCAGCTTGAAGGTAGCGGGAGCACATGAGCAGTTCTTC. This gives the protein CASSLKVAGAHEQFF.

In this sample, this clonotype turned up a few times. CDR3 protein: CASSLGLRDRFTDTQYF. Written as DNA, the CDR3 is TGCGCCAGCAGCCTGGGGCTCCGGGACAGATTCACAGATACGCAGTATTTT. The V call is TRBV5-1, the J call TRBJ2-3, with 7 bases matching TRBD1. Losses at the gene ends were 4 bases for V and 2 bases for J; bases not matched to a gene: 13. The CDR3 contains 17 residues. The germline gives CDR1 SGHRS, CDR2 YFSETQ.

This clonotype was detected a few times. The chain carries TRBV29-1 and TRBJ2-7; 7 nucleotides line up with TRBD1. The V and J ends lost 4 bases and 4 bases, in that order; junction bases with no gene match: 4. The CDR3 consists of 12 residues. The germline CDR1 and CDR2 sequences are SQVTM and ANQGSEA. CDR3 residues: CSVVTGQYEQYF. The DNA of the CDR3 is TGCAGCGTTGTTACGGGACAGTACGAGCAGTACTTC.

This rearrangement joins TRBV9 to TRBJ2-1; perhaps TRBD2 as D (6 bases). The V end lost 0 bases, the J end lost 0 bases, and 10 bases lay between the germline ends. The CDR3 extends over 16 amino acids. Germline V lookup: CDR1 SGDLS, CDR2 YYNGEE. CDR3 nucleotides: TGTGCCAGCAGCGTAGTGGGGACTTACTCCTACAATGAGCAGTTCTTC. Encoded protein: CASSVVGTYSYNEQFF. The whole variable domain, remainder taken from reference TRBV9 and TRBJ2-1, is DSGVTQTPKHLITATGQRVTLRCSPRSGDLSVYWYQQSLDQGLQFLIQYYNGEERAKGNILERFSAQQFPDLHSELNLSSLELGDSALYFCASSVVGTYSYNEQFFGPGTRLTVL.

J is TRBJ2-1 and V is TRBV18; a possible D gene is TRBD2 (6 bases). The V end was cut by 2 bases, the J end by 6 bases, with 17 bases between. Germline V gene lookup returns CDR1 KGHSH and CDR2 LQKENI. The CDR3 consists of 16 residues. The CDR3 DNA sequence: TGTGCCAGCTCACCAGGCGGGGCCCCTATGTTCAATGAGCAGTTCTTC. Encoded protein: CASSPGGAPMFNEQFF.

This clonotype was counted between two and nine times. The chain recombines TRBV3-1 with TRBJ1-5, with a tentative D call TRBD1 (5 bases). The germline gives CDR1 LGHDT, CDR2 YNNKEL (reference sequence). Between the trimmed V and J ends, which lost 4 bases and 4 bases, there was a span of 26 bases. This CDR3 is built from 19 residues. This CDR3 is CASSPRRSGVAQLNQPQHF. The CDR3 nucleotides are TGTGCCAGCAGCCCCCGGAGGTCGGGGGTGGCCCAACTAAATCAGCCCCAGCATTTT.